A selection of T cell receptor beta chains follows, all from one sample in a study of T cell responses to AZD1222 COVID-19 vaccine. Produced via immunoSEQ multiplex PCR; TCRdb's table is partial and in-frame only. This sample yields about 39,000 clones, of which about 90% are seen a single time; around a quarter belongs to the top ten. The sample was peripheral blood, taken 28 days after the second dose of the MenACWY control vaccine. The receptors here all came from an adult who received the MenACWY meningococcal vaccine as a control. Each CDR3 is given with its conserved first and last residue. A D gene is named only where the DNA matches it firmly. Clone size is stated in some rows and not others, as once, few, many or a class when expanded.

d_gene	abundance	v_gene	j_gene	CDR3aa	CDR3nt
TRBD1	.	TRBV9	TRBJ1-1	CASSSTGQGSGGTAFF	TGTGCCAGCAGCTCAACGGGACAGGGGTCGGGTGGGACTGCTTTCTTT
.	.	TRBV19	TRBJ1-5	CASSIYGYFQPQHF	TGTGCCAGTAGTATATACGGATACTTCCAGCCCCAGCATTTT
.	.	TRBV7-9	TRBJ1-4	CASSPKDRFNEKLFF	TGTGCCAGCAGCCCAAAAGACCGGTTTAATGAAAAACTGTTTTTT
TRBD2	once	TRBV5-6	TRBJ2-2	CASNYRAGERSGELFF	TGTGCCAGCAACTACCGGGCGGGAGAAAGGTCCGGGGAGCTGTTTTTT
TRBD1	.	TRBV10-2	TRBJ2-3	CASSVGTGTDTQYF	TGCGCCAGCAGTGTCGGGACAGGCACAGATACGCAGTATTTT
.	.	TRBV9	TRBJ2-7	CASSVGLGAKNYEQYF	TGTGCCAGCAGCGTAGGATTGGGGGCTAAGAACTACGAGCAGTACTTC
.	.	TRBV9	TRBJ1-2	CASSPRENYGYTF	TGTGCCAGCAGCCCCCGAGAAAACTATGGCTACACCTTC
.	.	TRBV28	TRBJ1-5	CASSFWGSRDQPQHF	TGTGCCAGCAGTTTTTGGGGGTCACGCGATCAGCCCCAGCATTTT
TRBD1	.	TRBV6-5	TRBJ2-1	CASSYVRQGVGEQFF	TGTGCCAGCAGTTACGTTCGGCAGGGGGTAGGTGAGCAGTTCTTC
.	.	TRBV7-9	TRBJ1-6	CASSLVPKNSPLHF	TGTGCCAGCAGCTTAGTACCGAAAAATTCACCCCTCCACTTT
.	few	TRBV28	TRBJ1-1	CASSLIRNTEAFF	TGTGCCAGCAGTTTAATAAGGAACACTGAAGCTTTCTTT
TRBD2	.	TRBV7-3	TRBJ2-3	CASSLGLWGSGASTDTQYF	TGTGCCAGCAGCTTAGGTCTCTGGGGGAGCGGGGCTAGCACAGATACGCAGTATTTT
TRBD2	.	TRBV9	TRBJ2-7	CASSPTSGGSYEQYF	TGTGCCAGCAGTCCAACTAGCGGGGGTTCCTACGAGCAGTACTTC
.	.	TRBV23-1	TRBJ1-6	CASSPMTGYSPLHF	TGCGCCAGCAGTCCCATGACAGGCTATTCACCCCTCCACTTT
TRBD1	.	TRBV6-5	TRBJ1-5	CASSRDRGSPQHF	TGTGCCAGCAGTCGGGACAGGGGATCCCCCCAGCATTTT
TRBD2	.	TRBV5-1	TRBJ2-1	CASSLGGRESPLEQFF	TGCGCCAGCAGCTTGGGTGGGCGGGAGAGCCCTTTGGAGCAGTTCTTC
.	.	TRBV7-9	TRBJ2-4	CASSSFDIQYF	TGTGCCAGCAGCTCCTTCGACATTCAGTACTTC
TRBD1	.	TRBV11-3	TRBJ2-3	CASSFGQGAGDTQYF	TGTGCCAGCAGCTTCGGACAGGGGGCTGGAGATACGCAGTATTTT
.	.	TRBV11-2	TRBJ1-5	CASSLSPGRQPQHF	TGTGCCAGCAGCTTAAGCCCTGGTAGGCAGCCCCAGCATTTT
.	once	TRBV27	TRBJ2-4	CASSFTVRAKNIQYF	TGTGCCAGCAGTTTCACGGTCCGAGCCAAAAACATTCAGTACTTC
TRBD1	once	TRBV28	TRBJ1-1	CASTIQGGNTEAFF	TGTGCCAGCACAATACAGGGGGGTAACACTGAAGCTTTCTTT
.	.	TRBV2	TRBJ2-1	CASGPITDYNEQFF	TGTGCCAGCGGCCCAATAACAGACTACAATGAGCAGTTCTTC
TRBD2	.	TRBV27	TRBJ2-1	CASQNLAGVGEQFF	TGTGCCAGCCAGAATTTAGCGGGAGTCGGTGAGCAGTTCTTC